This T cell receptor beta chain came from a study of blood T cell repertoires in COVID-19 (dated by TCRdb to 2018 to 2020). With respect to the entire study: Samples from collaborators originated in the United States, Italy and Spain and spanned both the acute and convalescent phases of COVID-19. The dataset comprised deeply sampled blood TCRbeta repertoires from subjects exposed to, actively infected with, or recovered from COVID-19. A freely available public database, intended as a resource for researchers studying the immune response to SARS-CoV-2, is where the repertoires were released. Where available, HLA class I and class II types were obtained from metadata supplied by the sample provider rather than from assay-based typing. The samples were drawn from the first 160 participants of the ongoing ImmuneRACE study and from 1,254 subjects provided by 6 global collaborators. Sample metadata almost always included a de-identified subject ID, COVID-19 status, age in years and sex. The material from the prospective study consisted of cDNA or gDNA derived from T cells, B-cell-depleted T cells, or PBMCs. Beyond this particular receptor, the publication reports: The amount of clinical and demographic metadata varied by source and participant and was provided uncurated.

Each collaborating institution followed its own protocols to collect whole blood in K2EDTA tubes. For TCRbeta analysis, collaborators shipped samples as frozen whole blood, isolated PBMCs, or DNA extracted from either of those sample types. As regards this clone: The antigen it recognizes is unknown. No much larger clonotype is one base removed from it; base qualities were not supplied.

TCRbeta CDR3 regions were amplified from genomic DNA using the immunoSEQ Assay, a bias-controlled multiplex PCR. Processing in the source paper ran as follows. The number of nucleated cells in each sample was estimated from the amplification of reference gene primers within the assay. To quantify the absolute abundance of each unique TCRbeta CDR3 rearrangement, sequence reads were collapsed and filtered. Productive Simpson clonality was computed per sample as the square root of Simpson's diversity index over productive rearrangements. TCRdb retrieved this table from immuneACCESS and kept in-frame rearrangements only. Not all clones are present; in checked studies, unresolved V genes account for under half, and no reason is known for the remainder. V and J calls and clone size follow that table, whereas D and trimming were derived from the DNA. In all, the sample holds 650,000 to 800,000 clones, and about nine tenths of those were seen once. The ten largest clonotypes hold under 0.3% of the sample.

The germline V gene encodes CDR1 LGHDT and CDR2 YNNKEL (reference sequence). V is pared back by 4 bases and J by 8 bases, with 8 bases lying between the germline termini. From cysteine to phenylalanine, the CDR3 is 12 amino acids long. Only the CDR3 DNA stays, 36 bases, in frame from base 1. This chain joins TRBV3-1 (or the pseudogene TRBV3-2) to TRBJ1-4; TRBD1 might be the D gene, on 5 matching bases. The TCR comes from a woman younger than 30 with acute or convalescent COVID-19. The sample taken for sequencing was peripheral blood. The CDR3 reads CASSPRGEKLFF. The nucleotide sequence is TGTGCCAGCAGCCCCCGGGGGGAAAAACTGTTTTTT.